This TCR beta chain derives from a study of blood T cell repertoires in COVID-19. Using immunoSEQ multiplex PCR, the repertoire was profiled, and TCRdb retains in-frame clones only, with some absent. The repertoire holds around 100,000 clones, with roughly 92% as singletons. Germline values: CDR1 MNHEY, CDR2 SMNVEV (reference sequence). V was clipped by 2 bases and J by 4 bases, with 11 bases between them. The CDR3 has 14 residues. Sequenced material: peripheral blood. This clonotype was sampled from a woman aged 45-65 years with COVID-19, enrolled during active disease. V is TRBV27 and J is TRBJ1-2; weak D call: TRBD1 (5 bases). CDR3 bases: TGTGCCAGCAGTTTAGGGGTGGGGGGCTATGGCTACACCTTC. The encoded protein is CASSLGVGGYGYTF.